Included here is one TCR beta chain sequence, with context. Its antigen is still unknown. This sample was included in a study of cytomegalovirus exposure and HLA in healthy donors. Points from the study as a whole: V- and J-gene trimming in TCR beta was tied to a missense DCLRE1C variant by an analysis performed later.

Germline V gene data show CDR1 as MNHEY and CDR2 as SVGAGI. This CDR3 is 14 amino acids long. The PCR ran on 60 Vbeta and 13 Jbeta primers. The table came from immunoSEQ multiplex PCR; TCRdb's copy has only in-frame clones and leaves some out. The repertoire includes 150,000 to 200,000 clones, around 83% of them detected once, and about 1.6% sits in the top ten. This clonotype originated in a man in his forties or fifties in good health and CMV-seronegative. The chain joins TRBV6-5 to TRBJ2-5; 10 bases map to TRBD2. The better agreement between TRBJ2-7 and the DNA end casts doubt on the J call. The sample consisted of PBMCs. CDR3 bases: TGTGCCAGCAGCCAGCGGGGGGGCTCCTACGAGCAGTACTTC. It translates to CASSQRGGSYEQYF.